The sequence of this TCR beta chain was determined in a study of blood T cell repertoires in COVID-19. Study in general: From the United States, Italy and Spain came samples of acute and convalescent COVID-19. Sources were T cells, B-cell-depleted T cells, or PBMCs; the material itself was cDNA or gDNA.

V lost 0 bases and J 0 bases, leaving 7 bases between the germline ends. The CDR3 has 15 residues. Germline V gene lookup returns CDR1 SGHRS and CDR2 YFSETQ. Clones were sequenced by immunoSEQ multiplex PCR, and TCRdb holds only the in-frame ones, with some missing. The data show 150,000 to 250,000 clones, about nine tenths seen once. This receptor was taken from a woman aged 25 to 45 who had recovered from COVID-19. Input material: PBMCs or T cells enriched from blood (not recorded which). The chain joins TRBV5-1 to TRBJ2-1; D gene uncertain. The CDR3, as DNA: TGCGCCAGCAGCTTGGTGGCGGACTCCTACAATGAGCAGTTCTTC. It yields the protein CASSLVADSYNEQFF.